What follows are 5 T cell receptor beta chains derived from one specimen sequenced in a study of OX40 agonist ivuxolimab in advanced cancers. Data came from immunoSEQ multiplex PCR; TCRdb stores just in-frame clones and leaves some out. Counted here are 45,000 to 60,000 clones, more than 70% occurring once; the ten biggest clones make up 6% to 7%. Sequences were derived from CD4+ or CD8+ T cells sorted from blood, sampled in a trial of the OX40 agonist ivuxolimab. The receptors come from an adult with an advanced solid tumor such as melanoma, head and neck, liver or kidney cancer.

In DNA, the CDR3 is TGTGCCACCGGGGAGGAGAGGGGGCGTCAAGCTTTCTTT. Its protein is CATGEERGRQAFF. The rearrangement links TRBV15 to TRBJ1-1, with 7 positions matching TRBD1. The CDR3 has 13 amino acids. Germline-derived CDR1 and CDR2 are LNHNV and YYDKDF (reference sequence). V shed 8 bases and J 9 bases; nucleotides not matched to a gene: 12.

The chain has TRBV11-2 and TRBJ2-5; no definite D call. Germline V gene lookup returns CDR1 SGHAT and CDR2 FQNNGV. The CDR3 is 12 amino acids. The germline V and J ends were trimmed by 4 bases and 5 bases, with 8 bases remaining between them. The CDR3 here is CASSSVIETQYF. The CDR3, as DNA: TGTGCCAGCAGCTCGGTAATCGAGACCCAGTACTTC.

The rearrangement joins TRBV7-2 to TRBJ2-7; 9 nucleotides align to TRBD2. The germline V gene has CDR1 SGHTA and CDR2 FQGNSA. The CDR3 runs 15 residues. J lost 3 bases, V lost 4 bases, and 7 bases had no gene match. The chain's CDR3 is CASSSLAGLYYEQYF. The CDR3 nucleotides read TGTGCCAGCAGCTCCCTAGCGGGGCTATACTACGAGCAGTACTTC. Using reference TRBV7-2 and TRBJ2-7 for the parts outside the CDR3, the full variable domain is GAGVSQSPSNKVTEKGKDVELRCDPISGHTALYWYRQSLGQGLEFLIYFQGNSAPDKSGLPSDRFSAERTGGSVSTLTIQRTQQEDSAVYLCASSSLAGLYYEQYFGPGTRLTVT.

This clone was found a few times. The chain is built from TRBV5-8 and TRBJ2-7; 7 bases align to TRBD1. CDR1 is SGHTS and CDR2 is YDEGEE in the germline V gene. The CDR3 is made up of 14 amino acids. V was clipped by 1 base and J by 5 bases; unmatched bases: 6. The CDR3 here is CASSLLTGEDEQYV. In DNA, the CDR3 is TGTGCCAGCAGCTTGCTCACAGGGGAAGACGAGCAGTACGTC.

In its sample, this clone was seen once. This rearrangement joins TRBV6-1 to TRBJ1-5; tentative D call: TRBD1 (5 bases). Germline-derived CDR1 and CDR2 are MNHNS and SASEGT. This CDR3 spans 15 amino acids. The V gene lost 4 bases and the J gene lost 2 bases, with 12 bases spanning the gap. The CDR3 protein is CASSALDIGNQPQHF. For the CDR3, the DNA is TGTGCCAGCAGTGCCCTGGACATTGGCAATCAGCCCCAGCATTTT.